This TCR beta chain emerged from a study of a mutant IDH1 vaccine in newly diagnosed glioma. Study-level information: Vaccines were begun 4-6 weeks after radiotherapy alone, or with temozolomide cycles. Patients got radiotherapy, temozolomide, or both beforehand, and most got both.

Clones were read by immunoSEQ multiplex PCR, and TCRdb kept only the in-frame ones, dropping some. This sample has fewer than 70,000 clones, with approximately 80% found just once. A word on this clone: Its cognate antigen is unknown.

Time point described: week 11, during vaccination. Each vaccine dose was 300 ug of mutant IDH1 20-mer peptide, with topical imiquimod. The receptor was derived from a man under 40 with glioma. Sample: PBMCs, taken from a glioma patient whose treatment included an IDH1 peptide vaccine.

In DNA form, the CDR3 reads TGTGCCAGCAGCGGTGGACAATGGAGCTCTGGAAACACCATATATTTT. As protein: CASSGGQWSSGNTIYF. The chain combines TRBV5-4 with TRBJ1-3, with D maybe TRBD1 (5 bases). The V gene lost 4 bases and the J gene lost 0 bases, with 14 bases spanning the gap. This CDR3 is 16 amino acids long. Germline values: CDR1 SGHNT, CDR2 YYREEE (reference sequence).